One and the same sample provided the 5 T cell receptor beta chains below, sequenced in a study of shared clonotypes between healthy human individuals. Assay used: immunoSEQ multiplex PCR; TCRdb lists only in-frame clones, some missing. The data contain about 470,000 clones, about 76% of them singletons. The sample comprised PBMCs. The receptors originated from a middle-aged woman in good health. Some clones in this sample may be carry-over from other donors' samples.

Only a few counts were recorded for this clone. The chain recombines TRBV28 with TRBJ2-7, with TRBD1 identical over 8 bases. V shed 7 bases and J 5 bases; nucleotides not matched to a gene: 19. Per germline, CDR1 MDHEN and CDR2 SYDVKM. This CDR3 is built from 17 residues. This CDR3 reads CASIGIRGHQKSDEQYF. The CDR3 DNA is TGTGCCAGCATCGGGATCAGGGGGCACCAGAAATCCGACGAGCAGTACTTC.

Details on this clone: One junction end disagrees with the germline gene, perhaps due to a read error. V is TRBV23-1 and J is TRBJ2-6; D is unresolved. TRBV23-1 is classed as an ORF, of uncertain function. The CDR3 has 18 residues. In DNA, the CDR3 is TGCGCCAGCAGTATACAACAGCTACGCACAAAGTCGGGCCAACGTCCTGACTTC. Its protein product is CASSIQQLRTKSGQRPDF.

V is TRBV4-1 and J is TRBJ1-1, with TRBD1 matching 7 bases. The CDR3 is made up of 16 amino acids. The V segment lost 6 bases and the J segment 3 bases; nucleotides outside the gene matches: 13. Germline V gives CDR1 MGHRA, CDR2 YSYEKL. The CDR3: CASRRGQEVLYTEAFF. CDR3 DNA sequence: TGCGCCAGCAGACGCGGACAGGAGGTACTCTACACTGAAGCTTTCTTT.

The V call is TRBV19, the J call TRBJ1-1; D not certain. Trimming cost V 3 bases and J 3 bases, with 14 bases left between them. The germline CDR1 and CDR2 sequences are LNHDA and SQIVND (reference sequence). There are 15 residues in the CDR3. The CDR3 reads CASSIDWGRDTEAFF. CDR3 coding DNA: TGTGCCAGTAGTATCGATTGGGGAAGAGACACTGAAGCTTTCTTT.

The chain has TRBV19 and TRBJ2-2, with D possibly called TRBD1 or TRBD2 (5 bases each). This CDR3 is 13 amino acids long. Trimming stripped 6 bases from V and 13 bases from J, with 18 bases between. CDR1 LNHDA and CDR2 SQIVND come from the germline V gene (reference sequence). The CDR3, as DNA: TGTGCCAGTAGCCCCGACCGTACGGGGACGCTGTTTTTT. Translated: CASSPDRTGTLFF.